The present entry profiles one T cell receptor beta chain with its context. V was cut by 5 bases and J by 5 bases, with 22 bases left in between. The germline V gene has CDR1 SEHNR and CDR2 FQNEAQ (reference sequence). CDR3 length: 16 amino acids. The data were taken from a study of regulatory T cells in long-lasting Graves disease. Noted time point: persistent/refractory GD, antithyroid drugs over 5 years with positive TRAb. Extracted PBMC RNA gave rise to the TCR library. Assembly of TCR beta libraries relied on iRepertoire HTBI primers together with Arm-PCR of CDR3 regions. TCRdb re-derived calls from the multiplex PCR reads in MiXCR, one entry per CDR3 protein. The repertoire consists of a few hundred thousand distinct CDR3 sequences, with about a quarter occurring once and the leading ten covering around 26%.

The specimen was peripheral blood mononuclear cells (PBMCs), collected when the disease was refractory, from a patient treated with antithyroid drugs. The J gene is TRBJ2-7, the V gene TRBV7-9, with D tentatively TRBD2 (6 bases). This TCR was recovered from a female donor with Graves disease. This CDR3 reads CASSTSPGLILHEQYF. CDR3 DNA sequence: TGTGCCAGCAGCACAAGCCCGGGACTTATACTTCACGAGCAGTACTTC. Looking up the rest from reference TRBV7-9 and TRBJ2-7 gives the full variable domain: DTGVSQNPRHKITKRGQNVTFRCDPISEHNRLYWYRQTLGQGPEFLTYFQNEAQLEKSRLLSDRFSAERPKGSFSTLEIQRTEQGDSAMYLCASSTSPGLILHEQYFGPGTRLTVT.